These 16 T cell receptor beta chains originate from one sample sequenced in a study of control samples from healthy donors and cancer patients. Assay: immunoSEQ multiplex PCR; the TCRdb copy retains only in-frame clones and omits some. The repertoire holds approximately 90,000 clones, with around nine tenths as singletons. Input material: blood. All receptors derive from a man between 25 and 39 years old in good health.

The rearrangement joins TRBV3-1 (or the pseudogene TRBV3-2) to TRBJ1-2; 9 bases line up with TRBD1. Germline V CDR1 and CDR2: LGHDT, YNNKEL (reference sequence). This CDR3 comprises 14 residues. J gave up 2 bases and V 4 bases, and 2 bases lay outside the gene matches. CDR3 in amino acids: CASSPTGGNYGYTF. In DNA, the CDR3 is TGTGCCAGCAGCCCGACAGGGGGAAACTATGGCTACACCTTC.

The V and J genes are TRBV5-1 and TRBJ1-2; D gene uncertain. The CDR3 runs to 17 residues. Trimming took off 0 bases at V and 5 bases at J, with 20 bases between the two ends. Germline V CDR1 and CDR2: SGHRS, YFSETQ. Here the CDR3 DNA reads TGCGCCAGCAGCTTGGATAGGGTAGGAACCACCTTTTATGGCTACACCTTC. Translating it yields CASSLDRVGTTFYGYTF.

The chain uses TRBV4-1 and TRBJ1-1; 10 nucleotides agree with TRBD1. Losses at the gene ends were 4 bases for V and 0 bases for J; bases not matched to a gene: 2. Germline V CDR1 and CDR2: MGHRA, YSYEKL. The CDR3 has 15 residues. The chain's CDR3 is CASSRGTGVNTEAFF. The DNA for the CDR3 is TGCGCCAGCAGCCGAGGGACAGGGGTGAACACTGAAGCTTTCTTT.

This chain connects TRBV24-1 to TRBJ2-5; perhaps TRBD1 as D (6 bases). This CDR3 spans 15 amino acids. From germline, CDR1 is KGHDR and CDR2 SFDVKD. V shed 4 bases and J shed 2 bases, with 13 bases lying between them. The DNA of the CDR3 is TGTGCCACCAGTGACCAACACAGGGATCAAGAGACCCAGTACTTC. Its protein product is CATSDQHRDQETQYF.

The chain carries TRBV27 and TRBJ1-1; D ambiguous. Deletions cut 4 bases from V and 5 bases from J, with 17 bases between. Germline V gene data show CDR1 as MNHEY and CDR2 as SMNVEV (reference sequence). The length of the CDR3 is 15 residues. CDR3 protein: CASSSKGRSWTEAFF. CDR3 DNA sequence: TGTGCCAGCAGTTCCAAAGGACGGAGTTGGACTGAAGCTTTCTTT.

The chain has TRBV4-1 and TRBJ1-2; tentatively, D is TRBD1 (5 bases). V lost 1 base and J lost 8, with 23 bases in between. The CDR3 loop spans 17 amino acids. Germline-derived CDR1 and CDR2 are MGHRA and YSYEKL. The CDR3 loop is CASSQGGGGTESRGYTF. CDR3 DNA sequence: TGCGCCAGCAGCCAAGGAGGTGGGGGGACGGAGTCCCGAGGCTACACCTTC.

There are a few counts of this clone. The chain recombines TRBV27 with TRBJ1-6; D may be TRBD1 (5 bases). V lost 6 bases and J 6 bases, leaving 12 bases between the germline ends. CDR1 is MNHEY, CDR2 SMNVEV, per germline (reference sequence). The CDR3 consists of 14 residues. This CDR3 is CASSLLGGNSPLHF. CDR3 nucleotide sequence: TGTGCCAGCAGCTTGCTTGGGGGTAATTCACCCCTCCACTTT.

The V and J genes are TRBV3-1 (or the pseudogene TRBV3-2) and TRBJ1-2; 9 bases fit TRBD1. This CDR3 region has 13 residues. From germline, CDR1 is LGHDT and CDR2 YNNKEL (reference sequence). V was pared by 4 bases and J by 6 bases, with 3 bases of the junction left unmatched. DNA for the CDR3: TGTGCCAGCAGCCTCCGGGACAGGGATGGCTACACCTTC. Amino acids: CASSLRDRDGYTF.

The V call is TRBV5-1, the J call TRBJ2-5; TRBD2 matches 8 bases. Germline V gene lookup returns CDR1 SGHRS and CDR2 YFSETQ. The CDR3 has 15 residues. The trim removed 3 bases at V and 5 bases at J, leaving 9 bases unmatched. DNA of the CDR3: TGCGCCAGCAGCTCCGGGACTAGTCTTCGGGAGACCCAGTACTTC. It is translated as CASSSGTSLRETQYF.

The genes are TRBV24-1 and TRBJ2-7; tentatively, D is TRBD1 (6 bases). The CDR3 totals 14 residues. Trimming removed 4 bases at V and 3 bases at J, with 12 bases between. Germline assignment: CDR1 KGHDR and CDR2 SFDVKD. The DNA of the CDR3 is TGTGCCACCAGTGACCGCCGGGACATCTACGAGCAGTACTTC. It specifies CATSDRRDIYEQYF.

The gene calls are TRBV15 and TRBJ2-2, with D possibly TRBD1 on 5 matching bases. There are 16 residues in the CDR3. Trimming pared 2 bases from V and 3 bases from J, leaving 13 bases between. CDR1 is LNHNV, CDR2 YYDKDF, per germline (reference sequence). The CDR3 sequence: CATSRSDRHYTGELFF. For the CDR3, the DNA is TGTGCCACCAGCAGAAGCGACAGACACTACACCGGGGAGCTGTTTTTT.

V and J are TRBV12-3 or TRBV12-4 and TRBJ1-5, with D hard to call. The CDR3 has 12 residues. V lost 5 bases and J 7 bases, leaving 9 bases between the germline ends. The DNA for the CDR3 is TGTGCCAGCAGTCCCGAGGCACAGCCCCAGCATTTT. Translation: CASSPEAQPQHF.

The CDR3 spells CSASTRTSNQPQHF. CDR3 DNA sequence: TGCAGTGCTAGTACCCGGACGTCCAATCAGCCCCAGCATTTT. This chain links TRBV20-1 with TRBJ1-5; D is ambiguous. V shed 3 bases and J shed 3 bases, with 12 bases lying between them. This CDR3 is built from 14 residues. The germline gives CDR1 DFQATT, CDR2 SNEGSKA (reference sequence).

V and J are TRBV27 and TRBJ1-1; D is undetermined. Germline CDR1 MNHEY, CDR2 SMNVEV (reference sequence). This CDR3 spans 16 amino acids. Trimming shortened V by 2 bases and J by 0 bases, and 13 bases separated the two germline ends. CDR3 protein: CASSLGIGEMNTEAFF. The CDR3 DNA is TGTGCCAGCAGTTTAGGTATCGGGGAGATGAACACTGAAGCTTTCTTT.

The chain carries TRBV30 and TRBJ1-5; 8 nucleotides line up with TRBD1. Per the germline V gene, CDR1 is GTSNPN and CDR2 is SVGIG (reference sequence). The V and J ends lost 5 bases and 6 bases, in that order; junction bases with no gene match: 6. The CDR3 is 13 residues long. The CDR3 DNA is TGTGCCTGGTCAGACAGGGGAAGTCAGCCCCAGCATTTT. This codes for CAWSDRGSQPQHF.

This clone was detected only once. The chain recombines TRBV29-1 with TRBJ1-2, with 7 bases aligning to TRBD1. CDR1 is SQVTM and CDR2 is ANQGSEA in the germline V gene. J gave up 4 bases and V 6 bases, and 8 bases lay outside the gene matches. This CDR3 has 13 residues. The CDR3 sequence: CSVAEGAGYGYTF. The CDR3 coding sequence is TGCAGCGTAGCCGAGGGGGCCGGCTATGGCTACACCTTC. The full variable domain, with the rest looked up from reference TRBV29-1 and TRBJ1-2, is SAVISQKPSRDICQRGTSLTIQCQVDSQVTMMFWYRQQPGQSLTLIATANQGSEATYESGFVIDKFPISRPNLTFSTLTVSNMSPEDSSIYLCSVAEGAGYGYTFGSGTRLTVV.